This entry lists 11 T cell receptor beta chains sequenced from one sample in a study of T cell repertoires in cytomegalovirus infection. Their target antigens are unknown. Each CDR3 protein is one row after TCRdb ran MiXCR on the reads. Of 250,000 to 400,000 distinct CDR3 sequences listed, roughly 25% are singletons. Sequences were derived from cultured PBMCs, sampled from culture after CMV antigen stimulation. These receptors all stem from a human donor in good health (CMV status not recorded). Some clones in this sample may be carry-over from other donors' samples.

This clonotype was counted only a few times. This chain joins TRBV28 and TRBJ2-7; TRBD1 agrees at 7 bases. Looked up from germline, CDR1 is MDHEN and CDR2 is SYDVKM. CDR3 length: 15 residues. V dropped 6 bases and J dropped 1; count of bases not matched to a gene: 9. The CDR3 DNA reads TGTGCCAGCAGCTTGGAAGGGGGCGCTTCCTACGAGCAGTACTTC. It translates to CASSLEGGASYEQYF.

The V call is TRBV4-3, the J call TRBJ2-2, with D perhaps matching TRBD2 (6 bases). V lost 1 base and J lost 0, with 24 bases in between. This CDR3 is built from 21 residues. Germline lookup yields CDR1 LGHNA and CDR2 YSLEER. The chain's CDR3 is CASSQVGRFWGENTNTGELFF. CDR3 bases: TGCGCCAGCAGCCAAGTCGGTCGATTCTGGGGGGAGAATACGAACACCGGGGAGCTGTTTTTT.

V usage is TRBV7-2 and J usage is TRBJ1-6; 8 positions agree with TRBD1. This CDR3 contains 16 residues. J lost 7 bases, V lost 3 bases, and 8 bases had no gene match. In germline, CDR1 is SGHTA, CDR2 FQGNSA. For the CDR3, the DNA is TGTGCCAGCAGCTTCGCATGGGACAGGAAGAATTCACCCCTCCACTTT. Protein: CASSFAWDRKNSPLHF.

Many counts were recorded for this clonotype. The V and J genes are TRBV7-2 and TRBJ1-1, with TRBD1 matching 12 bases. This CDR3 has 16 amino acids. The germline V gene encodes CDR1 SGHTA and CDR2 FQGNSA. The V and J ends lost 4 bases and 1 base, in that order; junction bases with no gene match: 4. CDR3 bases: TGTGCCAGCAGCTCCGGGACAGGGGGCTGGAACACTGAAGCTTTCTTT. This sequence encodes CASSSGTGGWNTEAFF.

The V and J genes are TRBV20-1 and TRBJ2-7; 8 bases align to TRBD1. Germline CDR1 and CDR2: DFQATT and SNEGSKA (reference sequence). The V and J ends lost 5 bases and 3 bases, in that order; junction bases with no gene match: 6. The CDR3 runs 13 residues. The DNA for the CDR3 is TGCAGTGCTGGCGGACAGGGAGTCTACGAGCAGTACTTC. It translates to CSAGGQGVYEQYF.

This clonotype was seen a few times. CDR3 nucleotide sequence: TGTGCCAGCAGAATCGGGCCGAAATATGGCTACACCTTC. It is translated as CASRIGPKYGYTF. V usage is TRBV12-3 or TRBV12-4 and J usage is TRBJ1-2, with D unclear. The V gene lost 6 bases and the J gene lost 5 bases, with 13 bases spanning the gap. This CDR3 is 13 amino acids long.

The V call is TRBV14, the J call TRBJ2-5, with TRBD1 identical over 11 bases. The germline CDR1 and CDR2 sequences are SGHDN and FVKESK. J gave up 4 bases and V 3 bases, and 7 bases lay outside the gene matches. This CDR3 contains 16 residues. The CDR3: CASSHWTGGASETQYF. For the CDR3, the DNA is TGTGCCAGCAGCCATTGGACAGGGGGCGCATCAGAGACCCAGTACTTC. Looking up the rest from reference TRBV14 and TRBJ2-5 gives the full variable domain: EAGVTQFPSHSVIEKGQTVTLRCDPISGHDNLYWYRRVMGKEIKFLLHFVKESKQDESGMPNNRFLAERTGGTYSTLKVQPAELEDSGVYFCASSHWTGGASETQYFGPGTRLLVL.

The chain employs TRBV7-2 and TRBJ2-1; 10 positions match TRBD2. With V trimmed by 4 bases and J by 8 bases, 8 bases remained unmatched. The germline CDR1 and CDR2 sequences are SGHTA and FQGNSA. The CDR3 sequence is 15 residues long. The CDR3: CASSSTGTSAHEQFF. DNA for the CDR3: TGTGCCAGCAGCTCGACCGGGACTAGCGCCCATGAGCAGTTCTTC.

This clonotype was recorded many times. CDR3: CASSRRWGVSYEQYF. CDR3 DNA sequence: TGTGCCAGCAGCCGGCGGTGGGGGGTCTCCTACGAGCAGTACTTC. The chain combines TRBV7-6 with TRBJ2-7, with D possibly matching TRBD2 (6 bases). The CDR3 runs to 15 residues. Germline V gene sequence: CDR1 SGHVS, CDR2 FNYEAQ. V shed 5 bases and J shed 0 bases, with 14 bases lying between them.

This clonotype was detected only a few times. The rearrangement joins TRBV4-1 to TRBJ1-4; D not certain. Germline CDR1 is MGHRA and CDR2 is YSYEKL. This CDR3 has 15 residues. Trimming left V 0 bases short and J 4 bases short, with 9 bases between. The CDR3 DNA is TGCGCCAGCAGCCAAGATGGGAGACTTAATGAAAAACTGTTTTTT. Amino acid sequence: CASSQDGRLNEKLFF.

This sequence joins TRBV29-1 and TRBJ1-2; D may be TRBD1 (6 bases). The CDR3 runs 14 residues. Germline V lookup: CDR1 SQVTM, CDR2 ANQGSEA. V lost 3 bases to trimming and J lost 7 bases, with 18 bases between them. This chain's CDR3 is CSVDGHRAVGGYTF. The CDR3 coding sequence is TGCAGCGTTGATGGGCACAGGGCCGTCGGTGGCTACACCTTC.